Below, one T cell receptor (beta chain) is given with its context. These data come from a study of early T cells in non-severe SARS-CoV-2 infection. Germline lookup yields CDR1 SNHLY and CDR2 FYNNEI. This CDR3 has 13 residues. V dropped 1 base and J dropped 9 bases, with 10 bases sitting between them. Unique molecular identifiers tagged individual cDNA molecules. TCRdb passed the 5' RACE reads through MiXCR, listing each CDR3 protein once. The sample consists of roughly 55,000 distinct CDR3 sequences, 15% of them appearing once. The starting material was whole blood, obtained at baseline. This sequence was found in an adult who was a healthcare worker with PCR-confirmed SARS-CoV-2 infection or an uninfected control (not recorded which). The rearrangement joins TRBV2 to TRBJ2-1; D not certain. CDR3 DNA sequence: TGTGCCAGCAGTGAAGAGCAGGATAGTGAGCAGTTCTTC. This sequence encodes CASSEEQDSEQFF. The complete variable domain, with remaining parts taken from reference TRBV2 and TRBJ2-1, reads EPEVTQTPSHQVTQMGQEVILRCVPISNHLYFYWYRQILGQKVEFLVSFYNNEISEKSEIFDDQFSVERPDGSNFTLKIRSTKLEDSAMYFCASSEEQDSEQFFGPGTRLTVL.